This T cell receptor (beta chain) was documented in a study of response to subunit inactivated influenza vaccine (dated by TCRdb to 2016 to 2018). Regarding the study in general: Deep quantitative profiling of the T cell receptor repertoire was used in the study to follow responses to a trivalent subunit inactivated influenza vaccine. The study at large found these results: It was suggested by the authors that each seasonal influenza vaccination may recruit only a limited number of new T cells.

Its CDR3 holds 15 amino acids, cysteine through phenylalanine. Of all the DNA, just the CDR3 is kept, 45 bases in frame from base 1. From V the trimming removes 6 bases and from J it removes 0 bases, while the gene matches leave 2 bases of the junction unaccounted for. Library generation was performed with RT-PCR. Data came from an Illumina HiSeq 2500. TCRdb ran its own pipeline on the public reads, namely fastp trimming at Q25 and MiXCR clone calling, and kept in-frame beta chains. Identical CDR3 proteins give one entry, which carries the most common genes and DNA. Here the sample has around 600,000 distinct CDR3 sequences; around 10% occur a single time. The biggest ten clones account for approximately 10% of the sample. Worth noting for this clonotype: The clone's antigen remains unknown. No much larger clone exists at a distance of one base, and base qualities are not known.

These data also formed part of another study, on T cells expressing NK-cell markers. The second study's paper adds: The TCR beta cDNA libraries were made using 5'RACE template switching, a step that added both a universal primer site and unique molecular identifiers. In sorted CD3+CD56+NKG2C+, CD3+CD56+NKG2C- and CD3+CD56-NKG2C+ T-cell subsets from eight or nine donors, TCR beta-chain repertoires were profiled. Of the eight sequenced donors, seven were found to be HCMV-seropositive and one was found to be HCMV-seronegative. To restrict sorting to alphabetaTCR-expressing T cells, an anti-gammadeltaTCR antibody was added in several experiments. For five or six donors, the dominant CD3+CD56+NKG2C+ clonotypes were among the top 10 CD8+ clonotypes and accounted for roughly 1.0-7.5% of CD8+ T cells. Those dominant clonotypes were again the most abundant among CD3+CD56-NKG2C+ cells in a few donors, at about 28.3-65%. It remained unclear whether the expanded NKG2C-expressing T cell clones were specific for HCMV antigens. The eight sequenced donors were randomly selected healthy volunteers, three men and five women. A commercial ELISA kit detecting HCMV-specific IgG in serum was used to determine HCMV serostatus. Peripheral blood mononuclear cells were isolated from blood by Ficoll density gradient centrifugation. For five or six donors, unsorted PBMC were also used to sequence bulk peripheral blood T-cell repertoires. Priming for cDNA synthesis came from the TCR beta constant segment, and two successive PCR amplification steps followed. Libraries were sequenced as 2 x 150 bp reads on Illumina HiSeq 2000/2500, MiSeq or NextSeq. Reads were demultiplexed and grouped by UMI with MIGEC, and clonotypes were assembled and quantified with MiTCR. To exclude erroneous sequences, any TCR cDNA sequence not supported by at least two reads was discarded. The tcR package was used for downstream repertoire analysis, and clonotypes were matched across fractions by CDR3 nucleotide sequence plus V segment. VDJmatch was used to annotate antigen specificity against VDJdb, with one amino acid substitution allowed in CDR3.

Sequences were derived from PBMCs from blood, sampled on the day of vaccination. This sequence was found in a man aged 45-65 years who received an inactivated influenza vaccine. Donor details come from another sample of the same person, matched by shared clones. Recombination joined TRBV12-3 or TRBV12-4 with TRBJ1-6, with 7 bases aligning to TRBD1. The nucleotides read TGTGCCAGCAGCAACAGGGGCTCCTATAATTCACCCCTCCACTTT. Its amino acids are CASSNRGSYNSPLHF.